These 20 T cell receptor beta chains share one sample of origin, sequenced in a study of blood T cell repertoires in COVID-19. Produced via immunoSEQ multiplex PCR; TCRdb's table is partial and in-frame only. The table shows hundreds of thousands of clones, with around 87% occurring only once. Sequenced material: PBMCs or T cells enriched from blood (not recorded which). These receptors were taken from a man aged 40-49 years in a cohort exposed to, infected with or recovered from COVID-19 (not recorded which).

This CDR3 reads CASSDYRGDNQPQHF. In DNA form, the CDR3 reads TGTGCCAGCAGTGATTACAGGGGAGATAATCAGCCCCAGCATTTT. This chain links TRBV2 with TRBJ1-5, with 7 nucleotides matching TRBD1. The trim removed 3 bases at V and 4 bases at J, leaving 6 bases unmatched. The CDR3 loop spans 15 amino acids. Germline loops: CDR1 SNHLY, CDR2 FYNNEI. Full variable domain (outside the CDR3, taken from reference TRBV2 and TRBJ1-5): EPEVTQTPSHQVTQMGQEVILRCVPISNHLYFYWYRQILGQKVEFLVSFYNNEISEKSEIFDDQFSVERPDGSNFTLKIRSTKLEDSAMYFCASSDYRGDNQPQHFGDGTRLSIL.

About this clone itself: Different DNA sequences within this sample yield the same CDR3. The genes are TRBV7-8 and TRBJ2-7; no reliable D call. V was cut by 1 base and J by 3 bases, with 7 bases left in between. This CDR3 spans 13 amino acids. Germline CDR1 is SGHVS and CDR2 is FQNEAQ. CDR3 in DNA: TGTGCCAGCAGCTTAGTGAGTGGCTACGAGCAGTACTTC. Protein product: CASSLVSGYEQYF.

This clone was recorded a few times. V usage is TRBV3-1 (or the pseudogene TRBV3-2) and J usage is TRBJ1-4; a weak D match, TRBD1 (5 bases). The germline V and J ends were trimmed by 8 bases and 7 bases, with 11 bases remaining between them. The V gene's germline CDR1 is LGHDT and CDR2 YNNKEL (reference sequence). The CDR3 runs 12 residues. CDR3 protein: CASQGEGEKLFF. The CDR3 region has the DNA TGTGCCAGCCAAGGGGAGGGTGAAAAACTGTTTTTT.

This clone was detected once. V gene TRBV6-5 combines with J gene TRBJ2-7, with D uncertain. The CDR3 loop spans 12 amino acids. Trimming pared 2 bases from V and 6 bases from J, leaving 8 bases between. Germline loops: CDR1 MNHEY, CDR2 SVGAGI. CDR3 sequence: CASSYPRGEQYF. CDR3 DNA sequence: TGTGCCAGCAGTTACCCCCGCGGCGAGCAGTACTTC.

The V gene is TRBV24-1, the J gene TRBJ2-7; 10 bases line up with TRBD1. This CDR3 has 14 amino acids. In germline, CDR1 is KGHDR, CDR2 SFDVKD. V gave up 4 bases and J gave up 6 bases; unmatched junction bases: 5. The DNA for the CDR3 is TGTGCCACCAGTGACGGGACAGGGGTCCCCGAGCAGTACTTC. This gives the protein CATSDGTGVPEQYF.

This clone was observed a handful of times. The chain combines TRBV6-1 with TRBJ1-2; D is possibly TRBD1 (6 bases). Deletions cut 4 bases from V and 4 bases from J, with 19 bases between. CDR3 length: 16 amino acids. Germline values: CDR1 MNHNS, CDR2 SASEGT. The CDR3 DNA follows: TGTGCCAGCAGTGGTAGGACAGATGAGAAGGGCTATGGCTACACCTTC. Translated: CASSGRTDEKGYGYTF.

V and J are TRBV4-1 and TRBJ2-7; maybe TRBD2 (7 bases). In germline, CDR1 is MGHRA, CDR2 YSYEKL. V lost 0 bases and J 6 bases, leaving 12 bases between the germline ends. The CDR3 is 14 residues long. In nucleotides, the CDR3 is TGCGCCAGCAGCCAAGAGCCAGGGGAGGGCGAGCAGTACTTC. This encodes CASSQEPGEGEQYF.

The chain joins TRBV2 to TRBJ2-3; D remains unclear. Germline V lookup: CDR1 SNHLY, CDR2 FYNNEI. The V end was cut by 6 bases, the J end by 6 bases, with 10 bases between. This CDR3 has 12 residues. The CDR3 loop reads CASRITRDTQYF. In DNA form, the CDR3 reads TGTGCCAGCAGAATCACGCGGGATACGCAGTATTTT.

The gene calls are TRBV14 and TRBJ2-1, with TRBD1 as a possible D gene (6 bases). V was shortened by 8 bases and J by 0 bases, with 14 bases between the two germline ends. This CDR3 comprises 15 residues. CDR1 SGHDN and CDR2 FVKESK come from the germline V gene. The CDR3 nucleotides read TGTGCCAGCCCAAGTACAGGGAGCTCCTACAATGAGCAGTTCTTC. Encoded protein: CASPSTGSSYNEQFF.

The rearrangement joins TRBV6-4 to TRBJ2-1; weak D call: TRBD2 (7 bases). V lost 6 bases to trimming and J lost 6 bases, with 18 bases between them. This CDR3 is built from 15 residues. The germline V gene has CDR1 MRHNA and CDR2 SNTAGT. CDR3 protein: CASSTLTGGFNEQFF. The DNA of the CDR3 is TGTGCCAGCAGCACCCTGACGGGGGGCTTCAATGAGCAGTTCTTC.

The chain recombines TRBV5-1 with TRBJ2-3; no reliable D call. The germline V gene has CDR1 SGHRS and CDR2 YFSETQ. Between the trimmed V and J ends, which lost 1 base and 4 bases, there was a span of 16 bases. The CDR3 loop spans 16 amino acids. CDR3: CASSLRKANSADTQYF. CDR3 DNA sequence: TGCGCCAGCAGCTTGAGAAAAGCAAATTCGGCAGATACGCAGTATTTT.

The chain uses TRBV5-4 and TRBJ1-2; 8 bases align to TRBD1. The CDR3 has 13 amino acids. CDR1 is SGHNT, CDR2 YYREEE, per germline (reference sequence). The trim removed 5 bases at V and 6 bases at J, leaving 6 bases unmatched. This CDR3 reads CASRPGGADGYTF. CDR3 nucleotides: TGTGCCAGCAGGCCAGGGGGCGCGGATGGCTACACCTTC.

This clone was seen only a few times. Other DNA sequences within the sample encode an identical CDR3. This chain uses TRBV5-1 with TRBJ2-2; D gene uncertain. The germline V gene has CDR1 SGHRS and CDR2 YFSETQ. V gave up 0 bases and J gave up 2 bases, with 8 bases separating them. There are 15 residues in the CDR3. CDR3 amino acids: CASSLGGSNTGELFF. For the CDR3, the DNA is TGCGCCAGCAGCTTGGGAGGTAGTAACACCGGGGAGCTGTTTTTT. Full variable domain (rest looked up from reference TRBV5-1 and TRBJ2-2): KAGVTQTPRYLIKTRGQQVTLSCSPISGHRSVSWYQQTPGQGLQFLFEYFSETQRNKGNFPGRFSGRQFSNSRSEMNVSTLELGDSALYLCASSLGGSNTGELFFGEGSRLTVL.

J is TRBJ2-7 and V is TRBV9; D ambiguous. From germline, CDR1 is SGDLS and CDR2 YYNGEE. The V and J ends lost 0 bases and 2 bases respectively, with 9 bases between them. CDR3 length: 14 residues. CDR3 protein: CASSVDNGPYEQYF. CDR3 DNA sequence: TGTGCCAGCAGCGTAGACAATGGGCCCTACGAGCAGTACTTC.

CDR3 bases: TGTGCCAGCAGCTTAGGGACTTCCCAAGAGACCCAGTACTTC. This translates into CASSLGTSQETQYF. The chain employs TRBV5-4 and TRBJ2-5, with D possibly TRBD2 on 6 matching bases. The CDR3 covers 14 residues. Germline CDR1 is SGHNT and CDR2 is YYREEE (reference sequence). V lost 2 bases to trimming and J lost 1 base, with 9 bases between them.

The DNA for the CDR3 is TGTGCCAGCAGCCAGAGGCGGGAGGTCGGGGCAGAGACCCAGTACTTC. As protein: CASSQRREVGAETQYF. The chain couples TRBV4-2 to TRBJ2-5; TRBD2 agrees at 8 bases. CDR3 length: 16 amino acids. Germline values: CDR1 LGHNA, CDR2 YNFKEQ. After removal of 3 bases from V and 4 bases from J, the junction contained 10 bases not matched to a gene.

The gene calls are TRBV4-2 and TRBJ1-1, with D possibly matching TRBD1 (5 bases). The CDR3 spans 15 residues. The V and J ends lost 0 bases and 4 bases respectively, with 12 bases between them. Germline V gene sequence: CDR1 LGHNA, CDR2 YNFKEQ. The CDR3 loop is CASSQDLGVGTEAFF. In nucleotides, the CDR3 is TGTGCCAGCAGCCAAGACTTAGGGGTGGGCACTGAAGCTTTCTTT.

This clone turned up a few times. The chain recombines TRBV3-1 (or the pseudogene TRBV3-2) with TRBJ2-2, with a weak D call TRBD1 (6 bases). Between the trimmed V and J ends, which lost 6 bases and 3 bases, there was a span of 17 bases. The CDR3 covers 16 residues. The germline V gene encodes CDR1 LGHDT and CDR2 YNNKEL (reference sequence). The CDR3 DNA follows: TGTGCCAGCAGACCTAAAACTACAGGGTACACCGGGGAGCTGTTTTTT. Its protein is CASRPKTTGYTGELFF.

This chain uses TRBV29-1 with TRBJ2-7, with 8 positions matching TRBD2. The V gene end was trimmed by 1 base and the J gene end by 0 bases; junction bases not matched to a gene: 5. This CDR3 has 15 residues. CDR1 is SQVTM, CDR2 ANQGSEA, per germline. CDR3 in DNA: TGCAGCGTTGAAGGGGGTGCGGGAGGCTCCTACGAGCAGTACTTC. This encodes CSVEGGAGGSYEQYF.

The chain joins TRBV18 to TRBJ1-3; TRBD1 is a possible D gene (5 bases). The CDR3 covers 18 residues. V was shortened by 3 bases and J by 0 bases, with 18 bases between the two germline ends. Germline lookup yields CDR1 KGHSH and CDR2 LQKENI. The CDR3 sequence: CASSPKGQDLNSGNTIYF. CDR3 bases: TGTGCCAGCTCACCCAAAGGACAAGACCTTAACTCTGGAAACACCATATATTTT.